This TCR beta chain was sequenced in a study of T cell repertoires in cytomegalovirus infection (dated by TCRdb to between 2018 and 2021). Describing the broader study: Because public TCR beta signatures pointed to carriage of CMV infection together with the matching HLA type, the HLA type of each donor mattered for the analysis.

The CDR3 has 13 amino acids, counting the end cysteine and phenylalanine. Only the CDR3 DNA is retained, 39 bases long and in frame from the first base. V gives up 4 bases and J gives up 7 bases, and the segment between their germline ends measures 14 bases. Sequences SGHDT (CDR1) and YYEEEE (CDR2) are obtained from the germline V gene. General conclusions and limits of the study: Cumulative frequency of public TCR beta family members discriminated carriers of CMV infection plus the relevant HLA type in this cohort and an independent roughly 340-donor cohort. The ex vivo response was dominated by HLA-C-restricted CMV-specific TCR beta clonotypes, which also provided the single most frequent clonotype in two of eight donors.

These reads were obtained on an Illumina HiSeq 1500. Starting from the raw public reads, TCRdb applied fastp trimming at Q25, assembled clones with MiXCR and retained in-frame beta chains. Each CDR3 protein gets just one entry, which takes the most common genes and DNA from the rows behind it. This sample lists 500,000 or so distinct CDR3 sequences; approximately 15% were detected once. About 24% of the sample belongs to the ten largest clones. This clonotype has at least ten counts. Its antigen target is currently unknown. No quality values exist for individual bases; no much larger clone is one base distant.

This TCR was recovered from a human donor in good health (CMV status not recorded). Some clones in this sample may be carry-over from other donors' samples. The sample was CD8+ T cells from PBMCs. This sequence uses TRBV5-6 and TRBJ1-1; a weak D assignment points to TRBD1 (5 bases agree). The encoded CDR3 is CASSPGHGNEAFF. The nucleotide sequence reads TGTGCCAGCAGCCCCGGACACGGTAATGAAGCTTTCTTT.